The 15 T cell receptor beta chains given below trace back to one sample, sequenced in a study of identical twins. TCRdb re-analysed the 5' RACE reads in MiXCR, keeping a single row per CDR3 protein. The profile shows under 250,000 distinct CDR3 sequences, about 7.5% of them singletons. Separately, the same data were catalogued under a study of yellow fever vaccine responses in identical twins.

Input material: CD8+ T cells sorted from blood. All receptors derive from a woman between 18 and 30 years old in good health.

This chain uses TRBV12-3 or TRBV12-4 with TRBJ2-3; no reliable D call. The CDR3 covers 13 residues. V lost 3 bases and J 4 bases, leaving 8 bases between the germline ends. The DNA of the CDR3 is TGTGCCAGCAGTTTTGTCTATCCAGATACGCAGTATTTT. This sequence encodes CASSFVYPDTQYF.

The V gene is TRBV7-8, the J gene TRBJ2-7; D unresolved. CDR3 length: 15 amino acids. Trimming took 1 base from V and 5 from J, leaving 15 bases between them. The V gene's germline CDR1 is SGHVS and CDR2 FQNEAQ. CDR3 protein: CASSLDLGLWDEQYV. DNA of the CDR3: TGTGCCAGCAGCTTAGATCTGGGTCTGTGGGACGAGCAGTACGTC.

There are a few counts of this clonotype. The chain is built from TRBV10-3 and TRBJ2-2; D is perhaps TRBD1 (5 bases). The germline V gene encodes CDR1 ENHRY and CDR2 SYGVKD. Trimming took off 10 bases at V and 6 bases at J, with 15 bases between the two ends. The CDR3 totals 13 residues. The chain's CDR3 is CANGQQKAGELFF. CDR3 coding DNA: TGTGCCAACGGACAACAAAAGGCCGGGGAGCTGTTTTTT.

The genes are TRBV5-5 and TRBJ2-7; the D is unclear. V lost 0 bases to trimming and J lost 4 bases, with 11 bases between them. The CDR3 is 14 amino acids. In germline, CDR1 is SGHKS, CDR2 YYEKEE (reference sequence). CDR3 amino acids: CASSLVAETYEQYV. CDR3 coding DNA: TGTGCCAGCAGCTTGGTGGCAGAGACTTACGAGCAGTACGTC.

The J gene is TRBJ1-2, the V gene TRBV3-1; 8 bases line up with TRBD1. Germline trimming cut 4 bases from V and 3 bases from J; bases unmatched to any gene: 7. This CDR3 contains 15 residues. Germline V gene data show CDR1 as LGHDT and CDR2 as YNNKEL (reference sequence). This CDR3 is CASSPDRGFDYGYTF. The CDR3 DNA is TGTGCCAGCAGCCCAGACAGGGGTTTCGACTATGGCTACACCTTC.

This chain links TRBV4-1 with TRBJ2-7; 11 nucleotides line up with TRBD2. V trimming: 5 bases; J trimming: 4 bases; junction bases outside the gene matches: 7. Looked up from germline, CDR1 is MGHRA and CDR2 is YSYEKL. The CDR3 spans 15 residues. This CDR3 reads CASSSLAGEGYEQYF. CDR3 bases: TGCGCCAGCAGCTCACTAGCGGGAGAGGGTTACGAGCAGTACTTC.

This clonotype has more than one count but fewer than ten. The chain couples TRBV7-9 to TRBJ2-1, with 10 positions matching TRBD2. With 1 base clipped from V and 4 bases from J, the junction kept 4 bases outside the gene matches. The germline gives CDR1 SEHNR, CDR2 FQNEAQ (reference sequence). The CDR3 is 16 amino acids. The CDR3 here is CASSLGPSGGYNEQFF. For the CDR3, the DNA is TGTGCCAGCAGCTTAGGCCCTAGCGGGGGATACAATGAGCAGTTCTTC.

This clonotype was found a few times. The chain employs TRBV15 and TRBJ1-2, with D uncertain. Germline CDR1 LNHNV, CDR2 YYDKDF (reference sequence). The CDR3 spans 16 residues. Trimming removed 1 base at V and 3 bases at J, with 15 bases between. The CDR3 loop reads CATSRVGDKDYYGYTF. In DNA, the CDR3 is TGTGCCACCAGCAGAGTCGGGGATAAGGATTACTATGGCTACACCTTC.

This clonotype has only a few counts. The chain is built from TRBV3-1 and TRBJ2-1; tentatively, D is TRBD1 or TRBD2 (6 bases each). Germline loops: CDR1 LGHDT, CDR2 YNNKEL (reference sequence). The CDR3 sequence is 18 residues long. Trimming left V 3 bases short and J 7 bases short, with 25 bases between. The CDR3 DNA reads TGTGCCAGCAGCCAGGCCTTGGCCCGGCGGGACATGACGAATGAGCAGTTCTTC. Amino acid sequence: CASSQALARRDMTNEQFF.

This clonotype was seen more than once but under ten times. The chain carries TRBV4-1 and TRBJ1-2; 7 nucleotides align to TRBD1. The CDR3 spans 15 residues. CDR1 is MGHRA and CDR2 is YSYEKL in the germline V gene. The trim removed 1 base at V and 6 bases at J, leaving 8 bases unmatched. The CDR3 sequence is CASSQVWGGTDGYTF. CDR3 coding DNA: TGCGCCAGCAGCCAAGTTTGGGGGGGGACAGATGGCTACACCTTC.

V is TRBV11-2 and J is TRBJ2-2; possible D gene TRBD2, 5 bases. The V gene's germline CDR1 is SGHAT and CDR2 FQNNGV. The V end lost 1 base, the J end lost 5 bases, and 23 bases lay between the germline ends. The CDR3 loop spans 19 amino acids. CDR3 protein: CASSLGGLGVIYVTGELFF. For the CDR3, the DNA is TGTGCCAGCAGCTTAGGCGGGTTGGGTGTGATTTATGTAACCGGGGAGCTGTTTTTT.

The sample holds many counts of this clonotype. This chain joins TRBV4-1 and TRBJ2-5; D unclear. This CDR3 region has 18 residues. Germline assignment: CDR1 MGHRA and CDR2 YSYEKL. The V and J ends lost 3 bases and 3 bases respectively, with 23 bases between them. The CDR3 reads CASSHPPPPGQIKETQYF. The CDR3 bases are TGCGCCAGCAGCCATCCCCCTCCGCCGGGCCAGATTAAAGAGACCCAGTACTTC.

The chain uses TRBV7-9 and TRBJ1-2, with D unclear. CDR3 length: 14 residues. Germline values: CDR1 SEHNR, CDR2 FQNEAQ (reference sequence). The V end was cut by 0 bases, the J end by 5 bases, with 10 bases between. The DNA of the CDR3 is TGTGCCAGCAGCTTAGCCAACAGCTTTTATGGCTACACCTTC. Protein sequence: CASSLANSFYGYTF.

The chain carries TRBV7-9 and TRBJ2-1; TRBD1 matches at 8 bases. Germline CDR1 and CDR2: SEHNR and FQNEAQ (reference sequence). The V segment lost 5 bases and the J segment 6 bases; nucleotides outside the gene matches: 12. This CDR3 contains 16 residues. CDR3 nucleotides: TGTGCCAGCAGCCCCGGTGGGCAGGGGGCGGTCAATGAGCAGTTCTTC. Its translation: CASSPGGQGAVNEQFF. Combining the CDR3 with reference TRBV7-9 and TRBJ2-1 gives the whole variable domain DTGVSQNPRHKITKRGQNVTFRCDPISEHNRLYWYRQTLGQGPEFLTYFQNEAQLEKSRLLSDRFSAERPKGSFSTLEIQRTEQGDSAMYLCASSPGGQGAVNEQFFGPGTRLTVL.

This clonotype appeared many times. CDR3 coding DNA: TGCAGCGTTGCGGCAGGTAGCTCCTACGAGCAGTACTTC. It codes for CSVAAGSSYEQYF. The chain joins TRBV29-1 to TRBJ2-7; no clear D. The CDR3 is made up of 13 amino acids. Trimming removed 4 bases from V and 0 bases from J, with 10 bases in between. Germline assignment: CDR1 SQVTM and CDR2 ANQGSEA.